This TCR beta chain originates from a study of T-cell memory formation after mild COVID-19. TCRdb redid the calling of the 5' RACE reads with MiXCR, one entry per CDR3 protein. The table shows 580,000 or so distinct CDR3 sequences, with 15% to 20% occurring only once. The ends lost 0 bases at V and 4 bases at J; junction bases unmatched: 6. Germline lookup yields CDR1 MGHRA and CDR2 YSYEKL. CDR3 length: 15 amino acids. The material sequenced was PBMCs or a T cell subset sorted from them (not recorded which). This sequence originates from an adult woman who had mild COVID-19 (a few samples of this study predate the infection). Cell type and time point are not known. This chain joins TRBV4-1 and TRBJ2-7; 7 bases agree with TRBD2. The CDR3 nucleotides read TGCGCCAGCAGCCAAGAATGGGGGGGTTCGTACGAGCAGTACTTC. It is translated as CASSQEWGGSYEQYF.